This T cell receptor (beta chain) was identified during a study of blood T cell repertoires in COVID-19. Study background: The samples span acute and convalescent COVID-19 from the United States, Italy and Spain. PBMCs, B-cell-depleted T cells, or T cells were the source of the cDNA or gDNA that made up the material.

This CDR3 contains 14 residues. V lost 3 bases and J 0 bases, leaving 9 bases between the germline ends. Germline CDR1 reads SEHNR; CDR2 reads FQNEAQ (reference sequence). Original handling: It was from reference gene primer amplification that nucleated cell counts were estimated. The protocol was immunoSEQ multiplex PCR, while the TCRdb copy is restricted to in-frame clones and leaves out a portion. V and J calls and clone size are given by that table; D and trimming were obtained from the DNA. The table lists more than 250,000 clones, roughly 84% of them singletons. Specimen: peripheral blood. The TCR comes from a man aged 50-60 years with active or convalescent COVID-19. The J gene is TRBJ2-7, the V gene TRBV7-9; TRBD1 is a possible D gene (5 bases). CDR3 in DNA: TGTGCCAGCAGCTTTACAGGAGTCTCCTACGAGCAGTACTTC. This translates into CASSFTGVSYEQYF.